What follows are 20 T cell receptor beta chains derived from one specimen sequenced in a study of post-analysis software for immune sequencing data. Whole-study findings and limits: Five TRBV segments were more frequent in patients than controls; TRBV5-6, TRBV5-1 and TRBV20-1 belonged to this group.

Each TCR beta cDNA library carried unique molecular identifiers. TCRdb reprocessed the PCR reads with MiXCR, giving one entry per CDR3 protein. The data contain about 200,000 distinct CDR3 sequences, 25% to 30% of them singletons. No antigens are known for them. The source material was blood. The source is a girl between 2 and 17 years old with multiple sclerosis.

This clonotype was counted a single time. A much bigger clone sits one base away, suggesting this may be a read error. The CDR3, as DNA: TGTGCCAGCAGTCACGGACAGGGGACCGGGGAGCGGTTTTTT. Translating gives CASSHGQGTGERFF. This chain connects TRBV6-5 to TRBJ2-2; 9 bases agree with TRBD1. Germline V gene data show CDR1 as MNHEY and CDR2 as SVGAGI. The CDR3 has 14 amino acids.

The rearrangement links TRBV7-3 to TRBJ1-1, with D possibly matching TRBD1 (5 bases). The CDR3 is 14 amino acids. Germline V CDR1 and CDR2: SGHTA, FQGTGA. V was pared by 5 bases and J by 5 bases, with 15 bases between. This chain's CDR3 is CASSGQGYGTEAFF. Here the CDR3 DNA reads TGTGCCAGCAGCGGTCAGGGTTATGGGACTGAAGCTTTCTTT.

The chain recombines TRBV29-1 with TRBJ1-5; 9 bases line up with TRBD1. The J segment lost 7 bases and the V segment lost 4 bases, leaving 11 bases of the junction unmatched. CDR3 length: 15 amino acids. Germline-derived CDR1 and CDR2 are SQVTM and ANQGSEA. As DNA, the CDR3 is TGCAGCGTTGGGGCGGGACAGGGAAGGGGGCAGCCCCAGCATTTT. It is translated as CSVGAGQGRGQPQHF.

The chain links TRBV29-1 to TRBJ2-7, with D unresolved. Looked up from germline, CDR1 is SQVTM and CDR2 is ANQGSEA. The V end lost 1 base, the J end lost 7 bases, and 11 bases lay between the germline ends. The CDR3 runs 12 residues. In DNA form, the CDR3 reads TGCAGCGTTGAAGCGGCCTACAATGAGCAGTACTTC. This gives the protein CSVEAAYNEQYF.

Notes on this clonotype: This sequence may be a read error, since a much larger clone differs from it by one base. This chain joins TRBV5-1 and TRBJ1-1, with TRBD1 matching 7 bases. V was pared by 7 bases and J by 0 bases, with 6 bases of the junction left unmatched. The CDR3 extends over 14 amino acids. Per germline, CDR1 SGHRS and CDR2 YFSETQ. The CDR3 spells CASGSGTVNTEAFF. The CDR3, as DNA: TGCGCCAGCGGCTCTGGGACAGTGAACACTGAAGCTTTCTTT.

The CDR3 here is CASSPSPGQGARETQYF. As DNA, the CDR3 is TGTGCCAGCAGCCCCTCACCGGGACAGGGGGCGAGGGAGACCCAGTACTTC. This chain uses TRBV13 with TRBJ2-5; 12 nucleotides line up with TRBD1. CDR3 length equals 17 residues. Germline CDR1 PRHDT, CDR2 FYEKMQ (reference sequence). Trimming removed 5 bases from V and 5 bases from J; junction bases left unmatched: 12. Complete variable domain (other parts from reference TRBV13 and TRBJ2-5): AAGVIQSPRHLIKEKRETATLKCYPIPRHDTVYWYQQGPGQDPQFLISFYEKMQSDKGSIPDRFSAQQFSDYHSELNMSSLELGDSALYFCASSPSPGQGARETQYFGPGTRLLVL.

V is TRBV7-6 and J is TRBJ1-2; 7 bases are shared with TRBD1. CDR3 length: 14 amino acids. Germline-derived CDR1 and CDR2 are SGHVS and FNYEAQ. The J segment lost 6 bases and the V segment lost 6 bases, leaving 10 bases of the junction unmatched. CDR3 sequence: CASRGRGRFDGYTF. The CDR3 DNA follows: TGTGCCAGCAGAGGGAGGGGGCGGTTTGATGGCTACACCTTC.

Notes on this clonotype: Being one base from a much bigger clone, this may be a read error. The chain combines TRBV20-1 with TRBJ1-2; D not resolved. The CDR3 has 10 amino acids. The V gene's germline CDR1 is DFQATT and CDR2 SNEGSKA (reference sequence). Trimming shortened V by 3 bases and J by 8 bases, and 7 bases separated the two germline ends. For the CDR3, the DNA is TGCAGTGCTAGGCGTGGCGGCTACACCTTC. Amino acids: CSARRGGYTF.

This clonotype was observed at least ten times. The chain is built from TRBV12-3 or TRBV12-4 and TRBJ2-7, with TRBD2 identical over 11 bases. The ends lost 6 bases at V and 3 bases at J; junction bases unmatched: 10. The CDR3 is 16 amino acids. In nucleotides, the CDR3 is TGTGCCAGCAGACCCGGGACTAGCGGACTCGGCTACGAGCAGTACTTC. Its translation: CASRPGTSGLGYEQYF.

Only one count was recorded for this clonotype. The gene calls are TRBV7-6 and TRBJ2-1; 9 nucleotides match TRBD2. The CDR3 has 16 residues. CDR1 is SGHVS and CDR2 is FNYEAQ in the germline V gene. Trimming took 1 base from V and 5 from J; bases not matched to a gene: 6. This chain's CDR3 is CASSLGERGANNEQFF. CDR3 bases: TGTGCCAGCAGCTTAGGAGAGCGGGGGGCCAACAATGAGCAGTTCTTC.

This clonotype was counted at least ten times. V and J are TRBV4-1 and TRBJ2-1; 10 bases map to TRBD2. Germline V gives CDR1 MGHRA, CDR2 YSYEKL. This CDR3 spans 15 amino acids. With V trimmed by 1 base and J by 8 bases, 5 bases remained unmatched. The CDR3 region has the DNA TGCGCCAGCAGCCAAGTAGCGGGGGGTGCTGATGAGCAGTTCTTC. This gives the protein CASSQVAGGADEQFF.

This clonotype was observed a few times. A clone one base away is much larger, so this may be a read error. The rearrangement joins TRBV4-1 to TRBJ2-4; TRBD1 matches at 7 bases. CDR1 and CDR2 (germline): MGHRA, YSYEKL. The CDR3 length is 14 residues. The CDR3 loop is CAGSTPGQQNIQYF. The CDR3 nucleotides are TGCGCCGGCAGCACTCCGGGACAGCAAAACATTCAGTACTTC.

Only a few counts were recorded for this clonotype. The V gene is TRBV6-5, the J gene TRBJ1-5; unclear D gene. V lost 8 bases and J lost 3, with 11 bases in between. CDR3 length: 13 amino acids. Germline loops: CDR1 MNHEY, CDR2 SVGAGI. The chain's CDR3 is CASGGRDNQPQHF. CDR3 DNA: TGTGCCAGCGGAGGGAGGGACAATCAGCCCCAGCATTTT.

This chain connects TRBV19 to TRBJ2-3; no reliable D call. Between the trimmed V and J ends, which lost 3 bases and 5 bases, there was a span of 12 bases. The CDR3 length is 14 residues. CDR1 LNHDA and CDR2 SQIVND come from the germline V gene (reference sequence). The CDR3 sequence: CASSIRHPRDTQYF. CDR3 coding DNA: TGTGCCAGTAGTATCCGGCACCCAAGAGATACGCAGTATTTT.

This clonotype was seen repeatedly, ten times or more. CDR3 DNA sequence: TGCGCCAGTTACTCCGGGACCCTGAAGGGCGAGACCCAGTACTTC. Residues: CASYSGTLKGETQYF. This chain links TRBV5-1 with TRBJ2-5; D assignment may be TRBD1 or TRBD2 (5 bases each). V lost 8 bases and J 5 bases, leaving 22 bases between the germline ends. Germline V gives CDR1 SGHRS, CDR2 YFSETQ. This CDR3 comprises 15 residues.

The V gene is TRBV6-6, the J gene TRBJ1-5; 7 bases line up with TRBD1. Per germline, CDR1 MNHNY and CDR2 SVGAGI (reference sequence). The CDR3 totals 15 residues. Germline trimming cut 11 bases from V and 2 bases from J; bases unmatched to any gene: 12. The CDR3 protein is CAGMSQGSRNQPQHF. DNA of the CDR3: TGTGCCGGCATGTCACAGGGGAGTCGCAATCAGCCCCAGCATTTT.

This clonotype was picked up many times. The V and J genes are TRBV4-1 and TRBJ2-1; TRBD2 matches 8 bases. With V trimmed by 0 bases and J by 2 bases, 6 bases remained unmatched. This CDR3 is 17 amino acids long. Germline V CDR1 and CDR2: MGHRA, YSYEKL. The CDR3 loop is CASSQDPTAGAYNEQFF. The CDR3 DNA reads as TGCGCCAGCAGCCAAGATCCCACAGCGGGAGCCTACAATGAGCAGTTCTTC.

This chain links TRBV6-2 or TRBV6-3 with TRBJ2-5; D is uncertain. The ends were cut back, 2 bases at V and 11 bases at J, with 15 bases in the middle. The V gene's germline CDR1 is MNHEY and CDR2 SVGEGT. This CDR3 is 13 amino acids long. The CDR3 DNA sequence: TGTGCCAGCAGTTACAGGGTACCCAATGAGCAGTACTTC. Its protein is CASSYRVPNEQYF.

Concerning this clonotype: Germline is not matched at one junction end, which may reflect a read error. The V and J genes are TRBV5-1 and TRBJ2-3, with a possible D match to TRBD2 (6 bases). Per the germline V gene, CDR1 is SGHRS and CDR2 is YFSETQ. The CDR3 contains 15 residues. The CDR3 loop is CVSSLLAGSTDTQYF. In DNA form, the CDR3 reads TGCGTCAGCAGCTTGCTTGCGGGGAGCACAGATACGCAGTATTTT.

Points on this clonotype: The junction departs from germline at one end; a sequencing error may be responsible. The V and J genes are TRBV14 and TRBJ1-5; D is uncertain. The V gene's germline CDR1 is SGHDN and CDR2 FVKESK. The CDR3 spans 17 residues. The CDR3 DNA follows: TGTGCCAGCAGCCGGTACGATCGGGAGAATAGCAATCAGTCCCAGCATTTT. Its protein is CASSRYDRENSNQSQHF.